The T cell receptor beta chain described here comes from a study of glioma-infiltrating T cells after dendritic cell vaccination (dated by TCRdb to 2016 to 2017). General notes on the study: The cohort included around 15 glioblastoma patients drawn from Phase I and II dendritic cell vaccination trials, of whom 9 were newly diagnosed and 6 had recurrent disease. Between the early 2000s and the early 2010s, the patients were given dendritic cell vaccination pulsed with autologous tumor lysate. The vaccine consisted of monocyte-derived dendritic cells cultured less than 9 days with IL-4 and GM-CSF, then pulsed overnight with autologous tumor lysate. Three intradermal dendritic cell vaccine injections were administered to patients at biweekly intervals in the arm below the axilla. Survival after dendritic cell vaccination was correlated with TCR sequencing metrics such as TIL content and the overlap between tumor and blood repertoires. Tumor-infiltrating lymphocyte content was quantified and tumor and blood repertoires were compared in dendritic cell-vaccinated glioblastoma patients by deep sequencing of TCR beta CDR3 regions.

As regards this clone: What antigen it recognizes has not been identified. Base quality data are lacking; no much larger clone is found one base away.

Using the immunoSEQ assay, TCRB CDR3 regions were amplified from roughly 2.2 micrograms of genomic DNA, or from all available DNA when less than that was on hand. The multiplex PCR employed 60 forward primers targeting TCR V beta segments and 13 reverse primers targeting J beta segments. To estimate reads per starting template, synthetic control templates were spiked into each sample at limiting dilution. Sequencing produced 87 bp reads on the Illumina HiSeq System. The original pipeline was this. PCR and sequencing errors were removed by a nearest neighbor algorithm that merged closely related sequences. TCR overlap was defined as the percentage of unique tumor TCR beta sequences that were also found in the peripheral blood of the same patient. What TCRdb holds here is the immuneACCESS table cut down to in-frame rearrangements. Part of the clones is not present; checked against another copy, under half of the missing clones reflect an unresolved V gene, and the others are unexplained. The DNA was the basis for D and trimming; V, J and clone size are from that table. Counted in this sample were 98,000 or so clones; more than 70% of them appeared once. Clones ranked in the top ten supply about 5.7% of the sample.

Broad study findings and their caveats: No direct relationship between TCR clonality and survival was found, suggesting a diverse polyclonal response may matter. The cohort was small and heterogeneous, with few patients having full blood and tumor sets and even fewer initial-recurrent tumor pairs. The TCR overlap response model with three groups was called speculative and said to need prospective validation. Higher estimated pretreatment TIL content predicted longer time to progression and overall survival after dendritic cell vaccination.

This sample's time point label indicates: after dendritic cell vaccination, including at tumor progression/relapse. Patients were selected for having adequate residual fresh-frozen tumor tissue and more than two years of available survival data. None of the glioblastoma patients carried an isocitrate dehydrogenase mutation, although molecular status otherwise varied. PBMC were collected before vaccination, two weeks after the third vaccination, and at tumor progression when it occurred. Genomic DNA was extracted with the Qiagen DNeasy Blood extraction Kit. From the cysteine up to the phenylalanine, the CDR3 has a length of 15 residues. Only the CDR3 region is kept as DNA, spanning 45 bases read in frame from base 1. For CDR1 and CDR2, the germline V gene (reference sequence) lists LNHDA and SQIVND. V is cut back by 8 bases and J by 3 bases, with 11 bases in the junction unmatched.

Specimen: blood, collected after dendritic cell vaccination. This chain joins TRBV19 to TRBJ2-7; 9 middle bases align to TRBD1. The TCR originated in a human donor with glioblastoma. CDR3 loop: CASAGRTGVSYEQYF. The nucleotides are TGTGCCAGTGCGGGACGGACAGGGGTTAGCTACGAGCAGTACTTC.